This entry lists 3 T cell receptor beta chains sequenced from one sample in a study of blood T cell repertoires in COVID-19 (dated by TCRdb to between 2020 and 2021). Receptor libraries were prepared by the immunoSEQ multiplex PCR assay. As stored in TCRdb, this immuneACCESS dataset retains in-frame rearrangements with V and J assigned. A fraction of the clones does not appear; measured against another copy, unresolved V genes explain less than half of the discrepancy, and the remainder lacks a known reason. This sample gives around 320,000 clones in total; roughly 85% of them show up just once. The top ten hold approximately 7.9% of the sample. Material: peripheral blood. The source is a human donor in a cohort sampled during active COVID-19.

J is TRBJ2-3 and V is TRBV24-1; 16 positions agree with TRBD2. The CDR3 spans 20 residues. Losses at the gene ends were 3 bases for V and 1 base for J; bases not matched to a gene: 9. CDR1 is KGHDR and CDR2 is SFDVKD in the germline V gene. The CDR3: CATSDPLGTSGGVGTDTQYF. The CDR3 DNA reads TGTGCCACCAGTGATCCTCTAGGGACTAGCGGGGGGGTTGGCACAGATACGCAGTATTTT.

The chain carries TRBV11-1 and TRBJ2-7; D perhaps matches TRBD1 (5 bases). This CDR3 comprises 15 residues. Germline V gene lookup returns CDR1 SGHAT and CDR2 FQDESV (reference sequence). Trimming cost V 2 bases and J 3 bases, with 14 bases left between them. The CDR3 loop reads CASSLLQAVSYEQYF. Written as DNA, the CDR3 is TGTGCCAGCAGCTTACTACAGGCGGTAAGCTACGAGCAGTACTTC.

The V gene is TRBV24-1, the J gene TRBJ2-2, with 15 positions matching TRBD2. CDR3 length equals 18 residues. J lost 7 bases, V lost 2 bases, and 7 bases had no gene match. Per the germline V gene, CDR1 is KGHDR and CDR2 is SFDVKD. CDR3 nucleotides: TGTGCCACCAGTGATTCCGGACTAGCGGGGGGGCCGGACGGGGAGCTGTTTTTT. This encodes CATSDSGLAGGPDGELFF.